This TCR beta chain emerged from a study of beta chain features in type 1 diabetes. Study conclusions and caveats: All four CD4+ subsets from Type 1 diabetes patients carried moderately but significantly shorter TCRB CDR3s. Sequencing from cDNA could over-represent high-TCR-expressing cells.

V lost 0 bases to trimming and J lost 6 bases, with 16 bases between them. The CDR3 is 15 amino acids. The germline V gene encodes CDR1 SGHNT and CDR2 YYREEE (reference sequence). Investigators reverse transcribed all isolated RNA, so they sequenced expressed TCRB transcripts. TCRdb's table, derived via immunoSEQ multiplex PCR, lists solely in-frame clones and lacks some. The sample has 120,000 or so clones; around a sixth are singletons. This clone was seen ten or more times. What it binds is not known. The clonotype comes from a man younger than 35 with type 1 diabetes. V and J are TRBV5-4 and TRBJ2-7, with D perhaps given as TRBD1 or TRBD2 (6 bases each). Sequenced: central memory CD4+ T cells from blood. Written as DNA, the CDR3 is TGTGCCAGCAGCTTGGACTTCGGGGGCACCAGCGAGCAGTACTTC. It translates to CASSLDFGGTSEQYF.